The entry below gives a single TCR beta chain sequence along with its context. The antigen is not known. This record comes from a study of cytomegalovirus exposure and HLA in healthy donors. Overall study results and limits: Most subjects' HLA-A and HLA-B alleles were reportedly predicted from TCR beta sequences. Productive rates of about 90% or about 30% were seen for most TCR beta V segments in an earlier analysis. Usually a TCR sequence was rare, but some public TCRs were found in many donors.

CDR3 length equals 14 residues. With 4 bases removed from V and 7 bases from J, the gap between germline ends came to 11 bases. Germline V gene sequence: CDR1 MGHRA, CDR2 YSYEKL. The PCR was carried out with 60 Vbeta primers and 13 Jbeta primers. Original data processing: In a later analysis, some 10 million of 75 million to 90 million unique beta chains occurred in at least two donors. Measured with immunoSEQ multiplex PCR; TCRdb has only the in-frame clones, and not every one. V and J calls and clone size are given by that table; D and trimming were obtained from the DNA. The data contain over 150,000 clones, roughly 90% of them singletons.

This TCR came from a girl under three years old in good health and CMV-seronegative. Sequencing input: PBMCs. This chain links TRBV4-1 with TRBJ1-6; D not certain. CDR3 in DNA: TGCGCCAGCAGCCTCGATGAGGCGAATTCACCCCTCCACTTT. Amino acid sequence: CASSLDEANSPLHF.